What follows are 2 T cell receptor beta chains derived from one specimen sequenced in a study of blood T cell repertoires in COVID-19. Measured with immunoSEQ multiplex PCR; TCRdb has only the in-frame clones, and not every one. The table includes approximately 200,000 clones, 85% detected once. The sequenced sample was PBMCs or T cells enriched from blood (not recorded which). The receptors shown here come from a man in his forties or fifties who had recovered from COVID-19.

The chain employs TRBV7-2 and TRBJ2-1; 8 bases are shared with TRBD2. J was trimmed by 6 bases and V by 0 bases; bases with no gene match: 7. This CDR3 comprises 16 residues. The germline gives CDR1 SGHTA, CDR2 FQGNSA. In DNA, the CDR3 is TGTGCCAGCAGCTTAGCTTTCAGCGGGAGTATCAATGAGCAGTTCTTC. It encodes CASSLAFSGSINEQFF.

This sequence joins TRBV19 and TRBJ2-7; 8 nucleotides line up with TRBD1. The trim removed 5 bases at V and 1 base at J, leaving 10 bases unmatched. This CDR3 spans 16 amino acids. Germline values: CDR1 LNHDA, CDR2 SQIVND (reference sequence). The CDR3 bases are TGTGCCAGTAGTCGAAACTCAGGGGGCATGTCCTACGAGCAGTACTTC. Protein product: CASSRNSGGMSYEQYF.